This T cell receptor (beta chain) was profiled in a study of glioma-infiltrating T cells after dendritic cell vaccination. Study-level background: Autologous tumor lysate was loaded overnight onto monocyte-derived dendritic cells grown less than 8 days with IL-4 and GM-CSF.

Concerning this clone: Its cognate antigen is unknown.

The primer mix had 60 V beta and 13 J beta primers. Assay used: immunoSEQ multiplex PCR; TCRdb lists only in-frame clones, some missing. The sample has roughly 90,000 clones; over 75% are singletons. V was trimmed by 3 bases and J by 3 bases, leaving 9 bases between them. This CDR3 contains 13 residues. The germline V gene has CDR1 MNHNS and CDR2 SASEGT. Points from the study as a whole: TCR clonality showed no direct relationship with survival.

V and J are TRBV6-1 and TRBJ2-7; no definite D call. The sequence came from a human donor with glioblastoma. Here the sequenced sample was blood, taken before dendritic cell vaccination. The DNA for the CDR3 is TGTGCCAGCAGTGAGGGCAGGCTCTACGAGCAGTACTTC. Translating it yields CASSEGRLYEQYF.